By proportion, the clone carrying this T cell receptor beta chain is medium-sized. Its specificity is not known. TCRB libraries came from RNA via three nested multiplex PCR rounds. A C-beta primer primed TCRB cDNA from around 0.53 ug RNA. TCRdb reprocessed the multiplex PCR reads with MiXCR, giving one entry per CDR3 protein. The sample shows 30,000 or so distinct CDR3 sequences, roughly two thirds of them seen only once. This record belongs to a study of tumor-infiltrating lymphocytes in glioblastoma multiforme. Overall study findings and caveats: Unequal TCR RNA per T cell might skew measured clone sizes.

The CDR3 loop spans 16 amino acids. V dropped 2 bases and J dropped 7; count of bases not matched to a gene: 11. Germline V gene lookup returns CDR1 SGHAT and CDR2 FQNNGV. Sample: brain tumor tissue. V usage is TRBV11-2 and J usage is TRBJ2-1; 7 bases line up with TRBD2. The clonotype comes from a male donor with glioblastoma. CDR3 loop: CASSLLRGRVRNEQFF. DNA of the CDR3: TGTGCCAGCAGCTTATTGCGCGGGAGAGTTCGAAATGAGCAGTTCTTC. The variable domain in full, completed from reference TRBV11-2 and TRBJ2-1, reads EAGVAQSPRYKIIEKRQSVAFWCNPISGHATLYWYQQILGQGPKLLIQFQNNGVVDDSQLPKDRFSAERLKGVDSTLKIQPAKLEDSAVYLCASSLLRGRVRNEQFFGPGTRLTVL.